This T cell receptor (beta chain) was obtained from a study of T cell responses to AZD1222 COVID-19 vaccine. Overall study results and limits: Donor demographics were predominantly white British with a female majority; clonal diversity may be underestimated.

As concerns this clone: Its target is unknown.

The assay was immunoSEQ multiplex PCR, and TCRdb's table has in-frame clones only and misses some. Of about 90,000 clones detected, around 91% appear once; the ten largest clones hold around 5.5%. V was clipped by 3 bases and J by 5 bases, with 8 bases between them. Germline V gene sequence: CDR1 SEHNR, CDR2 FQNEAQ (reference sequence). CDR3 length equals 13 residues. Material: peripheral blood, obtained on day 0 of MenACWY control vaccination. This sequence was found in an adult in good health. The gene calls are TRBV7-9 and TRBJ2-1; D possibly corresponds to TRBD1 (6 bases). Written as DNA, the CDR3 is TGTGCCAGCAGCTTGGACAGAAACAATGAGCAGTTCTTC. This gives the protein CASSLDRNNEQFF.